This is a list of T cell receptor beta chains from one sample in a study of blood T cell repertoires in COVID-19. TCRdb keeps only in-frame clones here, not all; method: immunoSEQ multiplex PCR. The sample includes under 100,000 clones, 90% seen only once; the top ten take 5.1%. The sequenced sample was peripheral blood. The receptors derive from a man aged 50 or older with acute or convalescent COVID-19. The CDR3 runs from the conserved cysteine through the conserved F or W. Fields, in order: V gene, D gene, J gene, clone size, CDR3 protein, CDR3 DNA. A D gene is named only where the DNA matches it firmly. Clone size is not always given. Where it is, it says once, few, many or a class for expanded clones.

v_gene: TRBV13; d_gene: TRBD2; j_gene: TRBJ2-3; abundance: .; CDR3aa: CASSPRPSGSTDTQYF; CDR3nt: TGTGCCAGCAGCCCTCGCCCTAGCGGGTCGACAGATACGCAGTATTTT
v_gene: TRBV3-1/TRBV3-2; d_gene: TRBD1; j_gene: TRBJ1-2; abundance: .; CDR3aa: CASSQSLQGVDGYTF; CDR3nt: TGTGCCAGCAGCCAATCGTTACAGGGGGTAGATGGCTACACCTTC
v_gene: TRBV18; d_gene: TRBD2; j_gene: TRBJ2-4; abundance: .; CDR3aa: CASSPGLAEPLAKNIQYF; CDR3nt: TGTGCCAGCTCACCGGGACTAGCGGAACCTCTAGCCAAAAACATTCAGTACTTC
v_gene: TRBV14; d_gene: TRBD1; j_gene: TRBJ2-5; abundance: .; CDR3aa: CASSLHFGTAETQYF; CDR3nt: TGTGCCAGCAGCCTACATTTCGGGACAGCAGAGACCCAGTACTTC
v_gene: TRBV6-6; d_gene: .; j_gene: TRBJ2-5; abundance: .; CDR3aa: CASSSLGSRGTQYF; CDR3nt: TGTGCCAGCAGTTCACTCGGCTCCCGGGGGACCCAGTACTTC
v_gene: TRBV29-1; d_gene: .; j_gene: TRBJ2-7; abundance: .; CDR3aa: CSVEWETTYEQYF; CDR3nt: TGCAGCGTTGAATGGGAGACCACCTACGAGCAGTACTTC
v_gene: TRBV5-1; d_gene: .; j_gene: TRBJ2-5; abundance: .; CDR3aa: CASSLTTAQETQYF; CDR3nt: TGCGCCAGCAGCCTTACCACTGCACAAGAGACCCAGTACTTC
v_gene: TRBV15; d_gene: TRBD2; j_gene: TRBJ2-7; abundance: .; CDR3aa: CATSRDLSGRAYEQYF; CDR3nt: TGTGCCACCAGCAGAGATTTGAGCGGGAGGGCGTACGAGCAGTACTTC
v_gene: TRBV13; d_gene: .; j_gene: TRBJ1-3; abundance: .; CDR3aa: CASSSPDKGRSGNTIYF; CDR3nt: TGTGCCAGCAGCTCCCCGGACAAGGGGCGTTCTGGAAACACCATATATTTT
v_gene: TRBV30; d_gene: TRBD2; j_gene: TRBJ2-1; abundance: .; CDR3aa: CAWSLAGSSYNEQFF; CDR3nt: TGTGCCTGGAGCTTAGCGGGAAGCTCCTACAATGAGCAGTTCTTC
v_gene: TRBV7-2; d_gene: TRBD1; j_gene: TRBJ1-5; abundance: .; CDR3aa: CASSSQGASNQPQHF; CDR3nt: TGTGCCAGCAGCTCGCAGGGGGCGAGCAATCAGCCCCAGCATTTT
v_gene: TRBV10-3; d_gene: TRBD1; j_gene: TRBJ1-4; abundance: .; CDR3aa: CAIGQADEKLFF; CDR3nt: TGTGCCATCGGACAGGCTGATGAAAAACTGTTTTTT
v_gene: TRBV6-2/TRBV6-3; d_gene: .; j_gene: TRBJ1-1; abundance: .; CDR3aa: CASSLQAKPMNTEAFF; CDR3nt: TGTGCCAGCAGCTTACAGGCCAAACCGATGAACACTGAAGCTTTCTTT
v_gene: TRBV30; d_gene: TRBD1; j_gene: TRBJ2-7; abundance: .; CDR3aa: CAWGPPGTATYEQYF; CDR3nt: TGTGCCTGGGGTCCACCAGGGACAGCTACCTACGAGCAGTACTTC
v_gene: TRBV6-4; d_gene: .; j_gene: TRBJ2-3; abundance: .; CDR3aa: CASSDSQLLTSTDTQYF; CDR3nt: TGTGCCAGCAGTGACTCCCAATTGCTAACTAGCACAGATACGCAGTATTTT
v_gene: TRBV19; d_gene: TRBD2; j_gene: TRBJ2-1; abundance: once; CDR3aa: CASNGGLADYNEQLF; CDR3nt: TGTGCCAGTAACGGCGGACTAGCGGATTACAATGAGCAGCTCTTC
v_gene: TRBV7-9; d_gene: TRBD2; j_gene: TRBJ2-7; abundance: .; CDR3aa: CASSLETSGIHEQYF; CDR3nt: TGTGCCAGCAGCTTAGAAACTAGCGGGATCCACGAGCAGTACTTC
v_gene: TRBV13; d_gene: .; j_gene: TRBJ2-1; abundance: once; CDR3aa: CASSLGLADSYNEQFF; CDR3nt: TGTGCCAGCAGCTTAGGCCTGGCAGACTCCTACAATGAGCAGTTCTTC
v_gene: TRBV7-7; d_gene: TRBD1; j_gene: TRBJ2-7; abundance: .; CDR3aa: CASSLGTGPSYEQYF; CDR3nt: TGTGCCAGCAGCTTAGGGACAGGGCCCTCCTACGAGCAGTACTTC
v_gene: TRBV6-6; d_gene: TRBD1; j_gene: TRBJ1-2; abundance: .; CDR3aa: CASSYLLRDRSYGYTF; CDR3nt: TGTGCCAGCAGTTACTTATTAAGGGACAGGAGCTATGGCTACACCTTC
v_gene: TRBV24-1; d_gene: TRBD2; j_gene: TRBJ2-3; abundance: .; CDR3aa: CATSDFSGRAGTDTQYF; CDR3nt: TGTGCCACCAGTGATTTTAGCGGGAGGGCCGGCACAGATACGCAGTATTTT
v_gene: TRBV7-9; d_gene: TRBD1; j_gene: TRBJ1-5; abundance: .; CDR3aa: CASSLYTGTGGNQPQHF; CDR3nt: TGTGCCAGCAGCTTATATACCGGGACAGGGGGCAATCAGCCCCAGCATTTT
v_gene: TRBV24-1; d_gene: .; j_gene: TRBJ2-5; abundance: .; CDR3aa: CATSVASTDWYQETQYF; CDR3nt: TGTGCCACCAGTGTGGCATCGACAGACTGGTACCAAGAGACCCAGTACTTC
v_gene: TRBV29-1; d_gene: TRBD1; j_gene: TRBJ1-2; abundance: .; CDR3aa: CSVQSWAGQGNIYGYTF; CDR3nt: TGCAGCGTCCAATCCTGGGCGGGACAGGGAAATATCTATGGCTACACCTTC
v_gene: TRBV5-1; d_gene: .; j_gene: TRBJ1-6; abundance: .; CDR3aa: CASSSQGNNSPLHF; CDR3nt: TGCGCCAGCAGCTCTCAGGGGAATAATTCACCCCTCCACTTT
v_gene: TRBV7-2; d_gene: .; j_gene: TRBJ2-7; abundance: .; CDR3aa: CASSLWATYEQYF; CDR3nt: TGTGCCAGCAGCTTATGGGCAACCTACGAGCAGTACTTC
v_gene: TRBV7-2; d_gene: TRBD2; j_gene: TRBJ2-1; abundance: .; CDR3aa: CASSVSGRGSYEQFF; CDR3nt: TGTGCCAGCAGCGTTAGCGGGAGGGGAAGCTATGAGCAGTTCTTC
v_gene: TRBV5-4; d_gene: .; j_gene: TRBJ2-7; abundance: .; CDR3aa: CASSPGTRGYEQYF; CDR3nt: TGTGCCAGCAGCCCCGGGACCAGGGGCTACGAGCAGTACTTC
v_gene: TRBV11-2; d_gene: .; j_gene: TRBJ2-5; abundance: once; CDR3aa: CASSLSGGQETQYF; CDR3nt: TGTGCCAGCAGCTTATCTGGCGGACAAGAGACCCAGTACTTC
v_gene: TRBV30; d_gene: .; j_gene: TRBJ1-4; abundance: .; CDR3aa: CAWSPLSGEKLFF; CDR3nt: TGTGCCTGGAGCCCCCTGTCCGGTGAAAAACTGTTTTTT
v_gene: TRBV7-9; d_gene: .; j_gene: TRBJ1-5; abundance: .; CDR3aa: CASSHGYNQPQHF; CDR3nt: TGTGCCAGCAGCCACGGGTACAATCAGCCCCAGCATTTT
v_gene: TRBV6-4; d_gene: TRBD2; j_gene: TRBJ2-1; abundance: .; CDR3aa: CASSDSSSGMKFF; CDR3nt: TGTGCCAGCAGTGACTCGTCTAGCGGGATGAAGTTCTTC
v_gene: TRBV19; d_gene: .; j_gene: TRBJ2-6; abundance: once; CDR3aa: CASRLQTSGANVLTF; CDR3nt: TGTGCCAGTAGGCTACAGACCTCTGGGGCCAACGTCCTGACTTTC
v_gene: TRBV6-2/TRBV6-3; d_gene: TRBD2; j_gene: TRBJ2-1; abundance: once; CDR3aa: CASSYSMAGVYNEQFF; CDR3nt: TGTGCCAGCAGTTACTCGATGGCGGGGGTGTACAATGAGCAGTTCTTC
v_gene: TRBV6-6; d_gene: .; j_gene: TRBJ1-2; abundance: .; CDR3aa: CASSYSSVSNYGYTF; CDR3nt: TGTGCCAGCAGTTACTCATCAGTTTCTAACTATGGCTACACCTTC
v_gene: TRBV19; d_gene: .; j_gene: TRBJ1-4; abundance: .; CDR3aa: CASSGNYNEKLFF; CDR3nt: TGTGCCAGTAGCGGAAACTATAATGAAAAACTGTTTTTT
v_gene: TRBV6-2/TRBV6-3; d_gene: .; j_gene: TRBJ1-1; abundance: .; CDR3aa: CASSYQGANTEAFF; CDR3nt: TGTGCCAGCAGTTACCAGGGCGCGAACACTGAAGCTTTCTTT
v_gene: TRBV9; d_gene: TRBD2; j_gene: TRBJ2-5; abundance: .; CDR3aa: CASSPQGGVVGETQYF; CDR3nt: TGTGCCAGCAGCCCCCAGGGAGGGGTGGTAGGAGAGACCCAGTACTTC
v_gene: TRBV6-2/TRBV6-3; d_gene: TRBD2; j_gene: TRBJ2-1; abundance: once; CDR3aa: CASSSGLAGGFSYNEQFF; CDR3nt: TGTGCCAGCAGTTCGGGACTAGCGGGAGGTTTCTCCTACAATGAGCAGTTCTTC
v_gene: TRBV27; d_gene: TRBD1; j_gene: TRBJ2-1; abundance: .; CDR3aa: CASSWGTGVGEQFF; CDR3nt: TGTGCCAGCAGTTGGGGTACAGGGGTCGGTGAGCAGTTCTTC
v_gene: TRBV5-5; d_gene: TRBD1; j_gene: TRBJ1-1; abundance: .; CDR3aa: CASSREPRQGEAFF; CDR3nt: TGTGCCAGCAGCCGGGAACCCCGACAGGGTGAAGCTTTCTTT
v_gene: TRBV6-5; d_gene: .; j_gene: TRBJ2-3; abundance: .; CDR3aa: CASSYRLADTQYF; CDR3nt: TGTGCCAGCAGTTATCGACTAGCAGATACGCAGTATTTT
v_gene: TRBV5-5; d_gene: TRBD1; j_gene: TRBJ2-3; abundance: .; CDR3aa: CASSLRTGGVTDTQYF; CDR3nt: TGTGCCAGCAGCTTGCGGACAGGGGGTGTCACAGATACGCAGTATTTT
v_gene: TRBV4-3; d_gene: .; j_gene: TRBJ1-2; abundance: few; CDR3aa: CASSQGYGGMYGYTF; CDR3nt: TGCGCCAGCAGCCAAGGTTACGGAGGGATGTATGGCTACACCTTC